One T cell receptor (beta chain) is described in this entry. No antigen is known for it. The entry originates in a study of neoadjuvant anti-PD-1 for oral cavity cancer. Study in general: Patients without progression received a fourth nivolumab dose around day 43, then surgical resection on days 50-56.

Findings and limits, study-wide: Higher pretreatment blood Treg/Th17 ratios correlated with higher pretreatment blood and lower post-treatment tumor TCRbeta clonality.

Profiling relied on immunoSEQ multiplex PCR, and the TCRdb table lists in-frame clones only, not all of them. The repertoire holds about 68,000 clones, 85% seen once, with 3% to 3.5% in the top ten. As to time point: after neoadjuvant nivolumab, at surgical resection. The patients had HPV-negative, locally advanced oral cavity squamous cell carcinoma. This specimen consisted of PBMCs, obtained after nivolumab (anti-PD-1) treatment. This TCR derives from a person aged 40 to 85 with oral cavity squamous cell carcinoma.

In nucleotides, the CDR3 is TGTGCCATCAAGGGGGCTACCTACAATGAGCAGTTCTTC. Translation gives CAIKGATYNEQFF. This sequence joins TRBV10-3 and TRBJ2-1; TRBD1 agrees at 7 bases. CDR1 ENHRY and CDR2 SYGVKD come from the germline V gene. V was pared by 7 bases and J by 2 bases, with 2 bases of the junction left unmatched. The CDR3 covers 13 residues.